Listed below are T cell receptor beta chains from one sample, sequenced in a study of blood T cells in healthy people across ages. MiXCR, applied by TCRdb to the 5' RACE reads, yields one record per CDR3 protein. The sample includes 1.4 million or so distinct CDR3 sequences, 40% to 45% seen only once; the top ten take less than 5%. The material sequenced was blood. The receptors stem from a woman aged 18-29 years in good health. CDR3s include the opening cysteine and the closing phenylalanine or tryptophan. D genes are given only for firm matches. Clone size, where shown, is once, few, many, or a class for clones that have expanded.

clone size	D gene	J gene	V gene	CDR3 protein	CDR3 DNA
.	.	TRBJ1-5	TRBV19	CASSIADYSNQPQHF	TGTGCCAGTAGTATAGCAGATTATAGCAATCAGCCCCAGCATTTT
.	.	TRBJ1-4	TRBV2	CASKSDYEELFF	TGTGCCAGCAAAAGCGATTATGAAGAACTGTTTTTT
.	TRBD2	TRBJ2-7	TRBV20-1	CSAITSGYEQYF	TGCAGTGCGATTACTAGCGGCTACGAGCAGTACTTC
once	.	TRBJ1-4	TRBV3-1	CASSQGILKHEKLFF	TGTGCCAGCAGCCAAGGGATTCTAAAACACGAAAAACTGTTTTTT
few	TRBD2	TRBJ2-7	TRBV10-3	CAISEFIAGRGEQYF	TGTGCCATCAGTGAGTTTATAGCGGGACGGGGCGAGCAGTACTTC
.	TRBD2	TRBJ2-1	TRBV5-1	CASSLEPTSGGHNEQFF	TGCGCCAGCAGCTTGGAACCGACTAGCGGGGGTCACAATGAGCAGTTCTTC
.	.	TRBJ2-1	TRBV27	CASSNADNEQFF	TGTGCCAGCAGTAACGCCGACAATGAGCAGTTCTTC
few	.	TRBJ2-3	TRBV20-1	CSAREWDTSTDTQYF	TGCAGTGCTAGAGAGTGGGACACTTCCACAGATACGCAGTATTTT
few	.	TRBJ1-2	TRBV6-6	CASSYQGSYGYTF	TGTGCCAGCAGTTACCAGGGGTCGTATGGCTACACCTTC
.	TRBD2	TRBJ2-3	TRBV27	CASSLSGTSVTSTDTQYF	TGTGCCAGCAGTTTATCAGGGACTAGCGTAACTAGCACAGATACGCAGTATTTT
.	TRBD1	TRBJ2-7	TRBV20-1	CSAMGQNYEQYF	TGCAGTGCGATGGGACAGAACTACGAGCAGTACTTC
.	.	TRBJ2-2	TRBV4-3	CASSHPRMGAITGELFF	TGCGCCAGCAGCCATCCCCGGATGGGGGCGATTACCGGGGAGCTGTTTTTT
.	.	TRBJ2-5	TRBV4-3	CASSQDAGTTGSNEQYF	TGCGCCAGCAGCCAAGACGCAGGAACCACAGGCAGCAATGAGCAGTACTTC
.	TRBD1	TRBJ1-1	TRBV4-1	CASSQGTGETMNTEVFF	TGCGCCAGCAGCCAAGGGACAGGTGAAACAATGAACACTGAAGTTTTCTTT
few	.	TRBJ1-2	TRBV24-1	CATSDLPSREGTYYGYTF	TGTGCCACCAGTGATCTACCCTCGAGGGAAGGGACCTACTATGGCTACACCTTC
few	.	TRBJ2-3	TRBV7-2	CASSLSGFLTDTQYF	TGTGCCAGCAGCTTATCGGGATTTCTCACAGATACGCAGTATTTT
few	.	TRBJ2-3	TRBV4-3	CASSQVVVGGWVSDTQYF	TGCGCCAGCAGCCAAGTGGTTGTCGGGGGATGGGTGTCAGATACGCAGTATTTT
.	.	TRBJ2-3	TRBV11-2	CASSRVGRDTQYF	TGTGCCAGCAGCCGAGTCGGTCGGGATACGCAGTATTTT
few	.	TRBJ2-5	TRBV3-1	CASSQGGLAGYWQETQYF	TGTGCCAGCAGCCAAGGTGGTCTAGCCGGGTATTGGCAAGAGACCCAGTACTTC
.	.	TRBJ1-4	TRBV20-1	CKTLVGEKLFF	TGCAAGACGCTTGTGGGTGAAAAACTGTTTTTT
.	.	TRBJ1-1	TRBV4-1	CASSRYQGNTEAFF	TGCGCCAGCAGCCGTTATCAGGGGAACACTGAAGCTTTCTTT
.	.	TRBJ2-3	TRBV11-2	CASSLVVAHRTDTQYF	TGTGCCAGCAGCTTGGTAGTAGCGCATAGGACAGATACGCAGTATTTT
.	.	TRBJ1-4	TRBV12-5	CASGSGSVLGEKLFF	TGTGCTAGTGGTTCGGGGTCAGTACTCGGGGAAAAACTGTTTTTT
few	.	TRBJ1-2	TRBV4-1	CASSQAVDTAYGYTF	TGCGCCAGCAGCCAAGCCGTGGACACGGCCTATGGCTACACCTTC
few	TRBD1	TRBJ2-4	TRBV25-1	CASRPDRENIQYF	TGTGCCAGCAGACCCGACAGGGAGAACATTCAGTACTTC
once	.	TRBJ2-3	TRBV28	CVSSRVTDTQYF	TGTGTCAGCAGTAGGGTTACAGATACGCAGTATTTT
few	TRBD2	TRBJ2-1	TRBV19	CASSIAGGPYNEQFF	TGTGCCAGTAGTATAGCGGGGGGTCCCTACAATGAGCAGTTCTTC
.	TRBD2	TRBJ2-7	TRBV3-1	CASSQMRGTSYEQYF	TGTGCCAGCAGCCAGATGCGGGGGACCTCCTACGAGCAGTACTTC
.	.	TRBJ2-3	TRBV29-1	CSVDGLETDTQYF	TGCAGCGTTGACGGGTTAGAGACAGATACGCAGTATTTT
.	TRBD2	TRBJ2-5	TRBV27	CASRTSGGGEQYF	TGTGCCAGCAGGACTAGCGGGGGGGGTGAGCAGTACTTC
few	.	TRBJ2-3	TRBV5-1	CASSYSRVTDTQYF	TGCGCCAGCAGCTATTCCAGGGTCACAGATACGCAGTATTTT
.	TRBD2	TRBJ2-4	TRBV9	CASSVGGGSGQYF	TGTGCCAGCAGCGTAGGCGGGGGTAGCGGGCAGTACTTC
few	.	TRBJ2-7	TRBV18	CASSSLETYEQYF	TGTGCCAGCTCAAGCCTTGAGACCTACGAGCAGTACTTC
many	.	TRBJ2-7	TRBV9	CASSRESSYEQYF	TGTGCCAGCAGCAGGGAGTCCTCCTACGAGCAGTACTTC
.	.	TRBJ2-3	TRBV20-1	CSGSRGRGPGTDTQYF	TGCAGTGGTAGCAGAGGACGTGGGCCCGGCACAGATACGCAGTATTTT
.	TRBD2	TRBJ2-2	TRBV2	CASNQGLAETGELFF	TGTGCCAGTAACCAGGGACTAGCGGAGACCGGGGAGCTGTTTTTT
few	.	TRBJ1-4	TRBV7-9	CASSLALNRDNEKLFF	TGTGCCAGCAGCTTAGCTTTGAACAGGGACAACGAAAAACTGTTTTTT
few	TRBD1	TRBJ1-2	TRBV6-5	CASSLQGRTYGYTF	TGTGCCAGCAGTCTACAGGGGAGAACCTATGGCTACACCTTC
.	.	TRBJ2-1	TRBV7-2	CASSLVGRSPGDEQFF	TGTGCCAGCAGCTTAGTCGGCAGGAGCCCCGGGGATGAGCAGTTCTTC
.	TRBD2	TRBJ2-2	TRBV7-9	CASSPSPGLAGATNTGELFF	TGTGCCAGCAGCCCTAGCCCGGGACTAGCGGGGGCGACGAACACCGGGGAGCTGTTTTTT
few	TRBD2	TRBJ2-3	TRBV20-1	CSARDGRGPDTQYF	TGCAGTGCTAGAGATGGGAGGGGTCCAGATACGCAGTATTTT
few	.	TRBJ2-1	TRBV15	CATEDTIDYNEQFF	TGTGCCACCGAGGACACGATCGATTACAATGAGCAGTTCTTC
.	.	TRBJ1-1	TRBV4-1	CASSQGAGDTEAFF	TGCGCCAGCAGCCAAGGAGCAGGGGACACTGAAGCTTTCTTT
.	.	TRBJ2-2	TRBV4-1	CASSQAMSSGELFF	TGCGCCAGCAGCCAAGCAATGAGTTCCGGGGAGCTGTTTTTT
.	.	TRBJ2-2	TRBV28	CASINHENTGELFF	TGTGCCAGCATCAACCATGAGAACACCGGGGAGCTGTTTTTT
few	TRBD1	TRBJ1-2	TRBV12-3/TRBV12-4	CASSLGTGGASYGYTF	TGTGCCAGCAGTTTAGGGACAGGGGGCGCATCGTATGGCTACACCTTC
.	TRBD1	TRBJ2-1	TRBV7-9	CASSGWDSIIEQFF	TGTGCCAGCAGCGGATGGGACAGTATAATCGAGCAGTTCTTC
few	TRBD2	TRBJ2-7	TRBV6-2/TRBV6-3	CASSYTSASYEQYF	TGTGCCAGCAGTTATACTAGCGCCTCCTACGAGCAGTACTTC
.	.	TRBJ2-3	TRBV7-9	CASSSDYTSTDTQYF	TGTGCCAGCAGCTCCGACTACACTAGCACAGATACGCAGTATTTT
few	.	TRBJ1-5	TRBV12-3/TRBV12-4	CASCRGVWNQPQHF	TGTGCCAGCTGCCGGGGCGTATGGAATCAGCCCCAGCATTTT
.	.	TRBJ2-1	TRBV7-9	CASSHPHLGGMDYNEQFF	TGTGCCAGCAGCCACCCCCACCTAGGGGGTATGGACTACAATGAGCAGTTCTTC
few	TRBD2	TRBJ2-4	TRBV9	CASSVGASGGQNIQYF	TGTGCCAGCAGCGTAGGTGCTAGCGGAGGGCAAAACATTCAGTACTTC
few	TRBD2	TRBJ2-1	TRBV20-1	CSARDYGGRNNEQFF	TGCAGTGCTAGAGATTACGGCGGGAGGAACAATGAGCAGTTCTTC
few	.	TRBJ1-2	TRBV3-1	CASSQSDSGYTF	TGTGCCAGCAGCCAATCCGACAGCGGCTACACCTTC
few	TRBD1	TRBJ2-7	TRBV4-1	CASSQWDRVYPYEQYF	TGCGCCAGCAGCCAATGGGACAGGGTTTATCCCTACGAGCAGTACTTC